This passage covers 26 T cell receptor beta chains from one sample sequenced in a study of identical twins. In TCRdb, the 5' RACE reads were re-called with MiXCR into one record per CDR3 protein. The sample lists some 590,000 distinct CDR3 sequences, over 8.5% occurring once. The sample was also reused in another study, on yellow fever vaccine responses in identical twins.

The specimen was PBMCs. These TCRs come from a woman between 18 and 29 years old in good health.

This chain links TRBV12-3 or TRBV12-4 with TRBJ2-1; 7 positions agree with TRBD2. The CDR3 is 15 residues long. Trimming at V came to 7 bases and at J to 2 bases, leaving 8 bases not matched to a gene. CDR3 amino acids: CASTSGGGPYNEQFF. For the CDR3, the DNA is TGTGCCAGCACCTCGGGGGGAGGGCCCTACAATGAGCAGTTCTTC.

CDR3 region: CSATDSGGDIQYF. The CDR3 DNA follows: TGCAGTGCAACGGACTCGGGGGGGGACATTCAGTACTTC. The V call is TRBV20-1, the J call TRBJ2-4; 8 bases line up with TRBD2. Germline CDR1 DFQATT, CDR2 SNEGSKA (reference sequence). Trimming cost V 6 bases and J 8 bases; bases outside gene matches: 9. CDR3 size: 13 residues.

This clonotype has a handful of counts. The gene calls are TRBV10-3 and TRBJ2-1; a weak D match, TRBD1 (6 bases). The CDR3 runs to 19 residues. Trimming removed 7 bases from V and 0 bases from J, with 25 bases in between. In germline, CDR1 is ENHRY, CDR2 SYGVKD. As DNA, the CDR3 is TGTGCCATCACCGTCTCGGCACAGGGTAGCCTTTCCTCCTACAATGAGCAGTTCTTC. This gives the protein CAITVSAQGSLSSYNEQFF.

The sample holds a few counts of this clonotype. The chain joins TRBV28 to TRBJ2-3, with D perhaps TRBD2 (6 bases). Germline CDR1 MDHEN, CDR2 SYDVKM. The ends were cut back, 6 bases at V and 2 bases at J, with 21 bases in the middle. There are 17 residues in the CDR3. CDR3 nucleotide sequence: TGTGCCAGCAGGGGACGACGATCGGGACTCAACACAGATACGCAGTATTTT. It is translated as CASRGRRSGLNTDTQYF.

There are a few counts of this clonotype. The gene calls are TRBV6-2 or TRBV6-3 and TRBJ2-1; D assignment may be TRBD1 or TRBD2 (5 bases each). With 2 bases removed from V and 9 bases from J, the gap between germline ends came to 11 bases. The CDR3 contains 13 residues. Germline V gene sequence: CDR1 MNHEY, CDR2 SVGEGT. CDR3 region: CASSYVYGTEQFF. The CDR3 nucleotides are TGTGCCAGCAGTTACGTCTACGGGACTGAGCAGTTCTTC.

This clonotype was seen ten or more times. V is TRBV9 and J is TRBJ2-7; TRBD2 matches 10 bases. The CDR3 totals 14 residues. Germline CDR1 and CDR2: SGDLS and YYNGEE. With V trimmed by 3 bases and J by 0 bases, 0 bases remained unmatched. The CDR3 is CASSASGGSYEQYF. The DNA of the CDR3 is TGTGCCAGCAGCGCTAGCGGGGGCTCCTACGAGCAGTACTTC. The full variable domain, completed using reference TRBV9 and TRBJ2-7, is DSGVTQTPKHLITATGQRVTLRCSPRSGDLSVYWYQQSLDQGLQFLIQYYNGEERAKGNILERFSAQQFPDLHSELNLSSLELGDSALYFCASSASGGSYEQYFGPGTRLTVT.

There are a few counts of this clonotype. The gene calls are TRBV20-1 and TRBJ2-7, with 8 positions matching TRBD2. Germline assignment: CDR1 DFQATT and CDR2 SNEGSKA (reference sequence). V lost 3 bases, J lost 0 bases, and 7 bases stayed unmatched. This CDR3 has 15 amino acids. The DNA for the CDR3 is TGCAGTGCTAGGGCGTCTAGCGGGCTCTCCTACGAGCAGTACTTC. Translating gives CSARASSGLSYEQYF.

The sample holds many counts of this clonotype. The CDR3 DNA is TGCAGCGTTCATTTAGGAGGGAAGAGCTCCTACAATGAGCAGTTCTTC. This gives the protein CSVHLGGKSSYNEQFF. The V and J genes are TRBV29-1 and TRBJ2-1; weak D call: TRBD2 (6 bases). CDR1 is SQVTM, CDR2 ANQGSEA, per germline. V was trimmed by 5 bases and J by 0 bases, leaving 17 bases between them. The CDR3 sequence is 16 residues long.

In this sample, this clonotype turned up many times. The chain combines TRBV2 with TRBJ2-2; D uncertain. V lost 3 bases and J lost 3, with 5 bases in between. The CDR3 is 13 amino acids. Germline assignment: CDR1 SNHLY and CDR2 FYNNEI. The CDR3 region is CASSEGHTGELFF. CDR3 in DNA: TGTGCCAGCAGTGAGGGCCACACCGGGGAGCTGTTTTTT.

This clonotype was observed at least ten times. The rearrangement joins TRBV12-3 or TRBV12-4 to TRBJ2-7, with D perhaps TRBD1 (6 bases). CDR3 length: 15 residues. With 4 bases removed from V and 3 bases from J, the gap between germline ends came to 16 bases. CDR3 in DNA: TGTGCCAGCAGTTGGGAAGACAGGCTCAACTACGAGCAGTACTTC. Amino acid sequence: CASSWEDRLNYEQYF.

V is TRBV9 and J is TRBJ2-2, with 8 bases matching TRBD1. From germline, CDR1 is SGDLS and CDR2 YYNGEE. J lost 6 bases, V lost 3 bases, and 7 bases had no gene match. This CDR3 has 15 residues. The CDR3 nucleotides read TGTGCCAGCAGCGAACAGGGGGGAGTCCCCGGGGAGCTGTTTTTT. Translated, it gives CASSEQGGVPGELFF.

This clonotype was counted many times. The rearrangement joins TRBV29-1 to TRBJ2-1, with D perhaps matching TRBD2 (6 bases). Germline CDR1 is SQVTM and CDR2 is ANQGSEA. V dropped 4 bases and J dropped 0 bases, with 10 bases sitting between them. CDR3 length: 14 amino acids. The CDR3 nucleotides read TGCAGCGTTGTGGGGCGGGACTCCTACAATGAGCAGTTCTTC. Amino acid sequence: CSVVGRDSYNEQFF.

This rearrangement joins TRBV20-1 to TRBJ2-7; D is possibly TRBD1 (6 bases). From germline, CDR1 is DFQATT and CDR2 SNEGSKA (reference sequence). The CDR3 is 13 amino acids. V was pared by 3 bases and J by 6 bases, with 15 bases between. The CDR3 is CSASQGSRSEQYF. The CDR3, as DNA: TGCAGTGCTAGCCAGGGGAGTAGAAGCGAGCAGTACTTC.

At least ten counts were recorded for this clonotype. The junction does not match germline at one end; this may be a read error. The V call is TRBV5-1, the J call TRBJ2-7; D may be TRBD2 (6 bases). The CDR3 has 15 amino acids. CDR1 SGHRS and CDR2 YFSETQ come from the germline V gene. CDR3 residues: CVSSLEGIEIYEQYF. CDR3 nucleotides: TGCGTCAGCAGCTTGGAGGGAATAGAAATCTACGAGCAGTACTTC.

The chain is built from TRBV5-4 and TRBJ2-7; D is perhaps TRBD1 or TRBD2 (6 bases each). Trimming took 4 bases from V and 6 from J, leaving 23 bases between them. This CDR3 comprises 16 residues. In germline, CDR1 is SGHNT, CDR2 YYREEE (reference sequence). CDR3 region: CASSPGRSQGAREQYF. The CDR3 DNA is TGTGCCAGCAGCCCTGGGAGGTCACAGGGTGCTCGCGAGCAGTACTTC.

This clonotype was observed many times. The V and J genes are TRBV28 and TRBJ2-1; unclear D gene. Per the germline V gene, CDR1 is MDHEN and CDR2 is SYDVKM. CDR3 length: 16 amino acids. V lost 1 base and J lost 0, with 10 bases in between. CDR3 DNA sequence: TGTGCCAGCAGTTTATTGTCGGAGTTCTCCTACAATGAGCAGTTCTTC. Protein sequence: CASSLLSEFSYNEQFF.

The rearrangement links TRBV10-3 to TRBJ1-2; tentative D call: TRBD1 (5 bases). V was shortened by 8 bases and J by 6 bases, with 16 bases between the two germline ends. The CDR3 has 13 amino acids. CDR1 is ENHRY and CDR2 is SYGVKD in the germline V gene. The CDR3 spells CAIATATGDGYTF. CDR3 nucleotide sequence: TGTGCCATCGCGACAGCCACCGGGGATGGCTACACCTTC.

The CDR3 nucleotides are TGTGCCAGCAGCTGGGGTTCAGCTCAAGAGACCCAGTACTTC. It yields the protein CASSWGSAQETQYF. The chain uses TRBV7-2 and TRBJ2-5; D is unclear. V lost 4 bases and J lost 2, with 11 bases in between. The CDR3 consists of 14 residues. The germline V gene encodes CDR1 SGHTA and CDR2 FQGNSA.

The CDR3 DNA reads TGTGCCAGCAGCAAACTACGGGACAGGGGGGTCCGGTATTACCGGGAGACCCAGTACTTC. Protein sequence: CASSKLRDRGVRYYRETQYF. V gene TRBV21-1 combines with J gene TRBJ2-5; the DNA was not used to check the table's D call, TRBD1. TRBV21-1 represents a pseudogene. The CDR3 totals 20 residues.

This clonotype has a handful of counts. The chain recombines TRBV5-6 with TRBJ2-7; 10 bases map to TRBD2. Germline V gene lookup returns CDR1 SGHDT and CDR2 YYEEEE. The CDR3 length is 16 residues. V gave up 2 bases and J gave up 1 base; unmatched junction bases: 6. The CDR3 spells CASSFLFSGRSYEQYF. In DNA form, the CDR3 reads TGTGCCAGCAGCTTCCTCTTTAGCGGGAGGTCCTACGAGCAGTACTTC.

This clonotype was observed many times. The rearrangement joins TRBV6-5 to TRBJ1-2; D not certain. V lost 2 bases and J lost 4, with 8 bases in between. The CDR3 has 13 residues. The germline CDR1 and CDR2 sequences are MNHEY and SVGAGI. This chain's CDR3 is CASSYKGPYGYTF. The DNA of the CDR3 is TGTGCCAGCAGTTACAAGGGTCCCTATGGCTACACCTTC.

The rearrangement uses TRBV2 and TRBJ2-2; D is uncertain. Germline CDR1 is SNHLY and CDR2 is FYNNEI. The V end lost 0 bases, the J end lost 7 bases, and 9 bases lay between the germline ends. This CDR3 region has 14 residues. As DNA, the CDR3 is TGTGCCAGCAGTGAAGCGCTTCTGGGCGGGGAGCTGTTTTTT. It is translated as CASSEALLGGELFF.

This clonotype was detected many times. The J gene is TRBJ2-1, the V gene TRBV7-9; D may be TRBD1 (5 bases). The CDR3 totals 12 residues. CDR1 and CDR2 from the germline V gene are SEHNR and FQNEAQ (reference sequence). V was cut by 8 bases and J by 4 bases, with 9 bases left in between. DNA for the CDR3: TGTGCCAGCGGCAGGGAATACAATGAGCAGTTCTTC. Protein product: CASGREYNEQFF. The full variable domain, completed using reference TRBV7-9 and TRBJ2-1, is DTGVSQNPRHKITKRGQNVTFRCDPISEHNRLYWYRQTLGQGPEFLTYFQNEAQLEKSRLLSDRFSAERPKGSFSTLEIQRTEQGDSAMYLCASGREYNEQFFGPGTRLTVL.

This clonotype was counted ten times or more. The chain combines TRBV7-8 with TRBJ2-5, with 8 bases aligning to TRBD1. V lost 5 bases, J lost 5 bases, and 7 bases stayed unmatched. The CDR3 is 14 amino acids. Per the germline V gene, CDR1 is SGHVS and CDR2 is FQNEAQ. The DNA of the CDR3 is TGTGCCAGCAGCGGGACAGGTTTAAGGGAGACCCAGTACTTC. Translating gives CASSGTGLRETQYF.

This clonotype was detected only a few times. The chain links TRBV19 to TRBJ2-5; 8 bases agree with TRBD2. CDR1 is LNHDA, CDR2 SQIVND, per germline (reference sequence). CDR3 length equals 15 residues. Trimming at V came to 6 bases and at J to 1 base, leaving 7 bases not matched to a gene. CDR3 coding DNA: TGTGCCAGTAGCGAGGGAGGGACTAGCCAAGAGACCCAGTACTTC. As protein: CASSEGGTSQETQYF.

The sample holds a few counts of this clonotype. The CDR3 protein is CASSMTGLGQFF. CDR3 coding DNA: TGTGCCAGCAGTATGACAGGGTTGGGGCAGTTCTTC. This rearrangement joins TRBV28 to TRBJ2-1, with 7 bases lining up with TRBD1. Germline CDR1 and CDR2: MDHEN and SYDVKM. The trim removed 5 bases at V and 12 bases at J, leaving 7 bases unmatched. The CDR3 totals 12 residues.